This TCR beta chain is drawn from a study of a mutant IDH1 vaccine in newly diagnosed glioma. The repertoire was sequenced with immunoSEQ multiplex PCR; TCRdb's copy has only in-frame clones and lacks some. This table holds about 67,000 clones, about 91% found once. With respect to this clone: Its antigen is not identified.

Time point specified: week 11, during vaccination. Doses consisted of 300 ug of mutant IDH1 20-mer peptide each, paired with topical imiquimod. New astrocytomas of WHO grade 3 or 4 that were IDH1-mutant and ATRX-lost were found in the donors. This specimen was PBMCs, taken from a glioma patient whose treatment included an IDH1 peptide vaccine. This clonotype was obtained from a man between 40 and 49 years old with glioma.

Here the CDR3 DNA reads TGTGCCAGCAGCGGAGCGGGCTCGCCTGCCTACGAGCAGTACTTC. This encodes CASSGAGSPAYEQYF. The chain uses TRBV9 and TRBJ2-7, with D maybe TRBD2 (6 bases). The CDR3 totals 15 residues. Per the germline V gene, CDR1 is SGDLS and CDR2 is YYNGEE. With 3 bases removed from V and 2 bases from J, the gap between germline ends came to 15 bases.